This T cell receptor (beta chain) was profiled in a study of T cell responses to AZD1222 COVID-19 vaccine. On the study more broadly: Pooled in the analysis were second doses at about 4 or about 12 weeks.

The study's findings and limits: The study found Spike-specific TCR breadth and depth rose after two AZD1222 doses. Donors, mostly white British, included more females; clonal diversity was possibly underestimated. Just a handful of people given AZD1222 tested seropositive at baseline.

Comment on this clone: What it recognizes is unknown.

The V gene's germline CDR1 is MDHEN and CDR2 SYDVKM. The germline V and J ends were trimmed by 6 bases and 3 bases, with 12 bases remaining between them. The CDR3 spans 13 residues. Assay: immunoSEQ multiplex PCR; the TCRdb copy retains only in-frame clones and omits some. The sample has fewer than 150,000 clones, more than 80% seen once. Specimen: peripheral blood, collected on day 0 of AZD1222 vaccination. The chain carries TRBV28 and TRBJ2-7, with D possibly being TRBD1 (5 bases). This TCR derives from an adult in good health. DNA for the CDR3: TGTGCCAGCAGATCGCAGGGCATCTACGAGCAGTACTTC. Its translation is CASRSQGIYEQYF. Variable domain in full (rest from reference TRBV28 and TRBJ2-7): DVKVTQSSRYLVKRTGEKVFLECVQDMDHENMFWYRQDPGLGLRLIYFSYDVKMKEKGDIPEGYSVSREKKERFSLILESASTNQTSMYLCASRSQGIYEQYFGPGTRLTVT.